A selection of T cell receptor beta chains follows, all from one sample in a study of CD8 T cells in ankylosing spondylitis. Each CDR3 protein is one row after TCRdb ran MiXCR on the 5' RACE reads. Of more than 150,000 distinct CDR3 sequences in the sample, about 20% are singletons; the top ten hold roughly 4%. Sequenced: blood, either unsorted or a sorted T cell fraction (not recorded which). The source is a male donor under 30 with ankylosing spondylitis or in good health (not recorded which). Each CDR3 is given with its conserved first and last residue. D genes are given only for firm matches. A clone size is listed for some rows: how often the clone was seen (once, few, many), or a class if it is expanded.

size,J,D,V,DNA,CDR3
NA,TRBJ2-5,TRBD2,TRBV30,TGTGCCTGGAGTGGAGTAGCGGGAGGGTCGGAGACCCAGTACTTC,CAWSGVAGGSETQYF
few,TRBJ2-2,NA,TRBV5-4,TGTGCCAGCAGGAGGGGGGACCCGAACACCGGGGAGCTGTTTTTT,CASRRGDPNTGELFF
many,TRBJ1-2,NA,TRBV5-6,TGTGCCAGCAGCTTCGGGACGGATAGCTATGGCTACACCTTC,CASSFGTDSYGYTF
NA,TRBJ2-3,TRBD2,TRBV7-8,TGTGCCAGCAGCGCCGGGACTAGGGGCACAGATACGCAGTATTTT,CASSAGTRGTDTQYF
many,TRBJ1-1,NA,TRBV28,TGTGCCAGCAGTTTATATGCAGGGTCAGACACTGAAGCTTTCTTT,CASSLYAGSDTEAFF
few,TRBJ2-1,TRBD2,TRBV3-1,TGTGCCAGCAGTAACGTTCCGGGGGGGAAGTACAATGAGCAGTTCTTC,CASSNVPGGKYNEQFF
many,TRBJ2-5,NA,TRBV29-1,TGCAGCGTGGCTACTAAGTACCAAGAGACCCAGTACTTC,CSVATKYQETQYF
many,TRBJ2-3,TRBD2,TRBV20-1,TGCAGTGCGCGGGTGTTCTCACTAGCGGCTAGCACAGATACGCAGTATTTT,CSARVFSLAASTDTQYF
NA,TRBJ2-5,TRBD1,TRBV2,TGTGCCAGCAGTGGGACAGGGTGGCAAGAGACCCAGTACTTC,CASSGTGWQETQYF
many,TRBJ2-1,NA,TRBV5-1,TGCGCCAGCAGCTCAAACGGGTACAATGAGCAGTTCTTC,CASSSNGYNEQFF
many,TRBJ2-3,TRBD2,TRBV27,TGTGCCAGCGGATCTCTAGCGGGAGGCTTTAGGGATACGCAGTATTTT,CASGSLAGGFRDTQYF
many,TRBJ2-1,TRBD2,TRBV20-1,TGCAGTGCTAGAGATCAGGCGGGAGTAGGCTACAATGAGCAGTTCTTC,CSARDQAGVGYNEQFF
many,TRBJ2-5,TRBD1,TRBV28,TGTGCCAGCAGTTTAGGATTTCAGGGGGCGGGCTTAGGAGAGACCCAGTACTTC,CASSLGFQGAGLGETQYF
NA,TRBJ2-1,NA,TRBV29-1,TGCAGCGTTGAGTTAGTTGGGCAGATCTTAGGTGAGCAGTTCTTC,CSVELVGQILGEQFF
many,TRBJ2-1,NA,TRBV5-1,TGCGCCAGCAGCTTGCGGATTTTAAATGAGCAGTTCTTC,CASSLRILNEQFF
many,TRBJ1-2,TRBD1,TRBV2,TGTGCCAGCAGCCCCAGGGGGAGTCATGGCTACACCTTC,CASSPRGSHGYTF
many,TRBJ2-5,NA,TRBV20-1,TGCAGTGCTAGCGGAGGGGGCAGAGAGAGCCAGTACTTC,CSASGGGRESQYF
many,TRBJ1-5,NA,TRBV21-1,TGTGCCAGCAGCAGAGAGGGGTACTTACCCCAGCATTTT,CASSREGYLPQHF
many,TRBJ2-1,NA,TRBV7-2,TGTGCCAGCAGCCATCGCCGGACGCGAAGCTACAATGAGCAGTTCTTC,CASSHRRTRSYNEQFF
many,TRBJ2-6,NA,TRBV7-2,TGTGCCAGCAGCTTAGCGAATATCGGGGCCAACGTCCTGACTTTC,CASSLANIGANVLTF
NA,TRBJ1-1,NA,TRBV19,TGTGCCATCCTAAGGGGCAACACTGAAGCTTTCTTT,CAILRGNTEAFF
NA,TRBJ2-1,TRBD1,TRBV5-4,TGTGCCAGCAGCTCCAGGACAGGGCAATTGAGCTCCTACAATGAGCAGTTCTTC,CASSSRTGQLSSYNEQFF
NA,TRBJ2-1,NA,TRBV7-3,TGTGCCAGCAGCTCGACCCTAGGCAATGAGCAGTTCTTC,CASSSTLGNEQFF
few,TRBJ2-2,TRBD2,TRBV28,TGTGCCAGCAGCTTAGCGGGGTTCGGGCTGTTTTTT,CASSLAGFGLFF
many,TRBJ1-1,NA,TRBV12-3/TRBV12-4,TGTGCCAGCAGTTTAGCCGACGGGACCTCAGCTTTCTTT,CASSLADGTSAFF
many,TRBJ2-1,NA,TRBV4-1,TGCGCCAGCAGCCAAGTGACCGTTAATGAGCAGTTCTTC,CASSQVTVNEQFF
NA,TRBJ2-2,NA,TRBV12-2,TGTGCAAGTCGCCCCCTGGGGAGGGCCGAGGACGGGGAGCTGTTTTTT,CASRPLGRAEDGELFF
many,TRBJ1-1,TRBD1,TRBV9,TGTGCCAGCAGCGTAGACAGGGGAACTGAAGCTTTCTTT,CASSVDRGTEAFF
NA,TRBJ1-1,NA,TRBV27,TGTGCCAGCAGTTTATCTCGGGTGGATGGGGAAGCTTTCTTT,CASSLSRVDGEAFF
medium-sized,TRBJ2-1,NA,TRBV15,TGTGCCACCAGCAGAGGGGATGGGGGCAATGAGCAGTTCTTC,CATSRGDGGNEQFF
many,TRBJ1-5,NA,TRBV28,TGTGCCAGCAGGGAGGGAAGCCCGGGTCAGCCCCAGCATTTT,CASREGSPGQPQHF
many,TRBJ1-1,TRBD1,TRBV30,TGTGCCTGGAGTGTATTGAATGGGGACAGGGAAGCTTTCTTT,CAWSVLNGDREAFF
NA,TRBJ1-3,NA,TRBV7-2,TGTGCCAGCAGCGCGCAGACAGGAACCTACTCTGGAAACACCATATATTTT,CASSAQTGTYSGNTIYF
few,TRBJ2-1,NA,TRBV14,TGTGCCAGCAGCCAAAGTACGGCGGGGACCACCAATGAGCAGTTCTTC,CASSQSTAGTTNEQFF
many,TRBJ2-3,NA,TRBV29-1,TGCAGCGTTTCGACCGACAGAAGCCAGACTAGCACAGATACGCAGTATTTT,CSVSTDRSQTSTDTQYF
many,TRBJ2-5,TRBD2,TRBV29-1,TGCAGCGTTGTACCCCTAGCGGGAGATGGGGAGACCCAGTACTTC,CSVVPLAGDGETQYF
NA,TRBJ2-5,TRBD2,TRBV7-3,TGTGCCAGCAGCTTAATGCTAGCGGGAGTAGAGACCCAGTACTTC,CASSLMLAGVETQYF
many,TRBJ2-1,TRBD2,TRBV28,TGTGCCAGCCAACGGGGCGGGAGGGGCGAGCAGTTCTTC,CASQRGGRGEQFF
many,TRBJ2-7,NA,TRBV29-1,TGCAGCGTGGGGAACGGGAACTCCTACGAGCAGTACTTC,CSVGNGNSYEQYF
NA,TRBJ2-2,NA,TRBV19,TGTGCCAGTAGTATAGTTTTCGGGGCCTCGAACACCGGGGAGCTGTTTTTT,CASSIVFGASNTGELFF
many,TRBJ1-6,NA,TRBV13,TGTGCCAGCAGCCCCCGGGGCGATAGCTCCTATAATTCACCCCTCCACTTT,CASSPRGDSSYNSPLHF
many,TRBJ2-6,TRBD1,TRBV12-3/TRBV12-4,TGTGCCAGCAGTCCAGGGGGTACTGGGGCCAACGTCCTGACTTTC,CASSPGGTGANVLTF
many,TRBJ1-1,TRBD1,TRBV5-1,TGCGCCAGCAGCTGGGGACAGGGGAACACTGAAGCTTTCTTT,CASSWGQGNTEAFF
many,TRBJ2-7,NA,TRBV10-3,TGTGCCATCAGTGAGTCTACAGGGAATCTCTACGAGCAGTACTTC,CAISESTGNLYEQYF
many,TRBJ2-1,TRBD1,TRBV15,TGTGCCACCAGCAGAGATACGGGGACAGGTCAAAGCTCCTACAATGAGCAGTTCTTC,CATSRDTGTGQSSYNEQFF
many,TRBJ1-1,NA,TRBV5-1,TGCGCCAGCAGCCTCGGGCCGGGGAACACTGAAGCTTTCTTT,CASSLGPGNTEAFF
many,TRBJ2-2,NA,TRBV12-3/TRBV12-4,TGTGCCAGCAGTTTCTGGGCTGCTAGCACCGGGGAGCTGTTTTTT,CASSFWAASTGELFF
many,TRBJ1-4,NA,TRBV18,TGTGCCAGCTCACCGGGCGGTGAAAAACTGTTTTTT,CASSPGGEKLFF
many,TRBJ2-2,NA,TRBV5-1,TGCGCCAGCAGCTTCCGGACTGTTGGCCCCGGGGAGCTGTTTTTT,CASSFRTVGPGELFF
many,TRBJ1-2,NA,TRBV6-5,TGTGCCAGCAGGACCCCGTATGGCTACACCTTC,CASRTPYGYTF
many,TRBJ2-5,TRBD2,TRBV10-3,TGTGCCTCCGGTTTATCTAGCGGGCTCCAAGAGACCCAGTACTTC,CASGLSSGLQETQYF
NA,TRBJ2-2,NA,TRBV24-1,TGTGCCACCATGCCAGGGCCAACGATAGCGAACACCGGGGAGCTGTTTTTT,CATMPGPTIANTGELFF
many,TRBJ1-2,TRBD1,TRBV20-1,TGCAGTGCTAGAGATGGCACAGGGGACGGCTACACCTTC,CSARDGTGDGYTF
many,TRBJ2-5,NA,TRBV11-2,TGTGCCAGCAGCTTAGGAGACAGACCTCGGGAGACCCAGTACTTC,CASSLGDRPRETQYF
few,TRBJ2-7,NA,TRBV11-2,TGTGCCAGCAAGGCTGGTTGGCGAAGCAAAAACTACGAGCAGTACTTC,CASKAGWRSKNYEQYF
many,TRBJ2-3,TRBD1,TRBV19,TGTGCCAGCACCGGGACAGGGGGCAGGAAAGATACGCAGTATTTT,CASTGTGGRKDTQYF
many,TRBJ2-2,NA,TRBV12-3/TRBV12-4,TGTGCCAGCTATGGTAAAGGACAGCACACCGGGGAGCTGTTTTTT,CASYGKGQHTGELFF
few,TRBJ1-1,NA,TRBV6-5,TGTGCCAGCAGAAATTGGACCGTAGTACACACTGAAGCTTTCTTT,CASRNWTVVHTEAFF